These 21 T cell receptor beta chains originate from one sample sequenced in a study of PD-1 blockade in classical Hodgkin lymphoma. Assay used: immunoSEQ multiplex PCR; TCRdb lists only in-frame clones, some missing. The sample includes about 150,000 clones, 78% of them seen just once. Brentuximab vedotin exposure varied, and every patient relapsed after autologous stem cell transplantation. The sample here was peripheral blood mononuclear cells (PBMCs), taken before the second cycle of nivolumab. These receptors originate from a human donor with classical Hodgkin lymphoma.

The chain uses TRBV9 and TRBJ2-1; D is perhaps TRBD1 or TRBD2 (5 bases each). The CDR3 loop spans 15 amino acids. V was shortened by 4 bases and J by 5 bases, with 16 bases between the two germline ends. The germline V gene encodes CDR1 SGDLS and CDR2 YYNGEE. CDR3 residues: CASSPREWDHNEQFF. DNA for the CDR3: TGTGCCAGCAGCCCAAGAGAGTGGGACCACAATGAGCAGTTCTTC.

The table lists this clone with a few counts. V usage is TRBV6-5 and J usage is TRBJ2-1; 9 bases align to TRBD1. The CDR3 sequence is 14 residues long. J gave up 4 bases and V 10 bases, and 8 bases lay outside the gene matches. Germline CDR1 and CDR2: MNHEY and SVGAGI. CDR3 protein: CATRGQGRYNEQFF. The DNA of the CDR3 is TGTGCCACCCGAGGACAGGGGAGGTACAATGAGCAGTTCTTC.

This clone has just one count. The V and J genes are TRBV27 and TRBJ2-1; the D is unclear. CDR3 size: 15 residues. V was clipped by 5 bases and J by 5 bases, with 16 bases between them. Germline assignment: CDR1 MNHEY and CDR2 SMNVEV (reference sequence). The CDR3 coding sequence is TGTGCCAGCAGTCAGCACAGACTGAGAGACAATGAGCAGTTCTTC. The encoded protein is CASSQHRLRDNEQFF.

The sample holds a few counts of this clone. The J gene is TRBJ1-5, the V gene TRBV7-6; D is uncertain. The CDR3 sequence is 13 residues long. CDR1 and CDR2 from the germline V gene are SGHVS and FNYEAQ. V dropped 4 bases and J dropped 1 base, with 5 bases sitting between them. Here the CDR3 reads CASSSDSNQPQHF. The DNA of the CDR3 is TGTGCCAGCAGCTCGGACAGCAATCAGCCCCAGCATTTT.

This clone was picked up one time. The gene calls are TRBV11-1 and TRBJ2-1, with 7 bases that match TRBD2. Germline loops: CDR1 SGHAT, CDR2 FQDESV (reference sequence). J gave up 5 bases and V 7 bases, and 11 bases lay outside the gene matches. The CDR3 extends over 15 amino acids. This chain's CDR3 is CASTMWGEGNNEQFF. The CDR3 DNA reads as TGTGCCAGCACCATGTGGGGGGAGGGAAACAATGAGCAGTTCTTC.

The chain carries TRBV7-9 and TRBJ2-3; 7 nucleotides match TRBD2. There are 14 residues in the CDR3. Per the germline V gene, CDR1 is SEHNR and CDR2 is FQNEAQ (reference sequence). Germline trimming cut 3 bases from V and 3 bases from J; bases unmatched to any gene: 3. The CDR3 here is CASSLGGRTDTQYF. The DNA of the CDR3 is TGTGCCAGCAGCTTGGGCGGGAGAACAGATACGCAGTATTTT. Full variable domain (outside the CDR3, taken from reference TRBV7-9 and TRBJ2-3): DTGVSQNPRHKITKRGQNVTFRCDPISEHNRLYWYRQTLGQGPEFLTYFQNEAQLEKSRLLSDRFSAERPKGSFSTLEIQRTEQGDSAMYLCASSLGGRTDTQYFGPGTRLTVL.

As for this clone: Compared with germline, one end of the junction differs, possibly owing to a read error. This rearrangement joins TRBV6-5 to TRBJ2-7; 12 positions match TRBD1. The CDR3 has 14 amino acids. Germline CDR1 is MNHEY and CDR2 is SVGAGI. CDR3 nucleotides: TGTGCCATCAGTTCGGGACAGGGGGCCCACGAGCAGTACTTC. Its protein product is CAISSGQGAHEQYF.

This chain joins TRBV6-5 and TRBJ1-4; possible D gene TRBD1, 5 bases. This CDR3 comprises 13 residues. Germline lookup yields CDR1 MNHEY and CDR2 SVGAGI. V lost 7 bases and J lost 8, with 14 bases in between. CDR3 DNA: TGTGCCAGCAACTCAAGAGAGGGGGAAAAACTGTTTTTT. Protein sequence: CASNSREGEKLFF.

The chain couples TRBV7-9 to TRBJ1-2, with a tentative D call TRBD1 (5 bases). Germline V gene data show CDR1 as SEHNR and CDR2 as FQNEAQ (reference sequence). The CDR3 spans 14 residues. Trimming took off 3 bases at V and 3 bases at J, with 11 bases between the two ends. The CDR3: CASSLGRDDYGYTF. The CDR3 DNA reads as TGTGCCAGCAGCTTGGGCAGGGACGACTATGGCTACACCTTC.

The CDR3 DNA reads as TGTGCCAGTAGTCCGACATTCCGGGACGAAAAACTGTTTTTT. Its translation: CASSPTFRDEKLFF. V usage is TRBV19 and J usage is TRBJ1-4, with D perhaps matching TRBD1 (5 bases). Trimming shortened V by 5 bases and J by 8 bases, and 15 bases separated the two germline ends. Germline lookup yields CDR1 LNHDA and CDR2 SQIVND (reference sequence). CDR3 size: 14 residues.

The chain employs TRBV5-4 and TRBJ1-1, with 9 bases that match TRBD1. Germline assignment: CDR1 SGHNT and CDR2 YYREEE (reference sequence). The CDR3 covers 14 residues. V shed 4 bases and J 5 bases; nucleotides not matched to a gene: 6. This CDR3 is CASSETGGRTEAFF. CDR3 DNA: TGTGCCAGCAGCGAGACAGGGGGGAGAACTGAAGCTTTCTTT. The full variable domain, completed using reference TRBV5-4 and TRBJ1-1, is ETGVTQSPTHLIKTRGQQVTLRCSSQSGHNTVSWYQQALGQGPQFIFQYYREEENGRGNFPPRFSGLQFPNYSSELNVNALELDDSALYLCASSETGGRTEAFFGQGTRLTVV.

The rearrangement uses TRBV9 and TRBJ2-5, with D unresolved. This CDR3 region has 14 residues. Germline CDR1 is SGDLS and CDR2 is YYNGEE. V dropped 4 bases and J dropped 1 base, with 11 bases sitting between them. CDR3 loop: CASSPRGFQETQYF. The CDR3 DNA reads TGTGCCAGCAGCCCTCGTGGGTTCCAAGAGACCCAGTACTTC.

This clone turned up a few times. The chain couples TRBV28 to TRBJ1-2; D not certain. The CDR3 has 12 amino acids. The V end was cut by 2 bases, the J end by 8 bases, with 9 bases between. Germline V gives CDR1 MDHEN, CDR2 SYDVKM. CDR3 nucleotide sequence: TGTGCCAGCAGTTTAGAAGAATGGGGCTACACCTTC. Amino acid sequence: CASSLEEWGYTF.

The V and J genes are TRBV28 and TRBJ2-7; D not certain. The CDR3 spans 14 residues. In germline, CDR1 is MDHEN, CDR2 SYDVKM. V was pared by 3 bases and J by 2 bases, with 11 bases between. The CDR3 nucleotides are TGTGCCAGCAGTTTGGATGACGGAACCTACGAGCAGTACTTC. Translating it yields CASSLDDGTYEQYF.

The chain has TRBV7-9 and TRBJ2-1; the D gene is possibly TRBD1 (5 bases). Between the trimmed V and J ends, which lost 5 bases and 4 bases, there was a span of 15 bases. Germline V CDR1 and CDR2: SEHNR, FQNEAQ (reference sequence). This CDR3 has 15 residues. This chain's CDR3 is CASSPRVRAYNEQFF. CDR3 nucleotide sequence: TGTGCCAGCAGCCCCAGGGTTCGGGCTTACAATGAGCAGTTCTTC.

The chain recombines TRBV19 with TRBJ1-2; D call uncertain. Germline-derived CDR1 and CDR2 are LNHDA and SQIVND (reference sequence). V lost 3 bases to trimming and J lost 1 base, with 9 bases between them. This CDR3 spans 14 amino acids. CDR3 nucleotides: TGTGCCAGTAGTATGTTGGGTGGTAACTATGGCTACACCTTC. It encodes CASSMLGGNYGYTF.

This clone was recorded only once. The chain employs TRBV11-1 and TRBJ2-3; 15 nucleotides align to TRBD2. CDR3 length: 16 amino acids. The germline V gene has CDR1 SGHAT and CDR2 FQDESV (reference sequence). V was clipped by 5 bases and J by 4 bases; unmatched bases: 4. CDR3 protein: CASSPGTSGRSDTQYF. For the CDR3, the DNA is TGTGCCAGCAGCCCCGGGACTAGCGGGAGGTCAGATACGCAGTATTTT. The variable domain in full, with the rest retrieved from reference TRBV11-1 and TRBJ2-3, is EAEVAQSPRYKITEKSQAVAFWCDPISGHATLYWYRQILGQGPELLVQFQDESVVDDSQLPKDRFSAERLKGVDSTLKIQPAELGDSAMYLCASSPGTSGRSDTQYFGPGTRLTVL.

The table lists this clone with many counts. This chain joins TRBV2 and TRBJ1-2; TRBD1 is a possible D gene (6 bases). The CDR3 is made up of 13 amino acids. Germline loops: CDR1 SNHLY, CDR2 FYNNEI. Trimming left V 7 bases short and J 7 bases short, with 16 bases between. In DNA, the CDR3 is TGTGCCAGCAACCCACAGGGTCTTATTGGCTACACCTTC. Its protein product is CASNPQGLIGYTF.

This clone showed up just a few times. This rearrangement joins TRBV2 to TRBJ2-2; 8 bases are a match to TRBD1. The CDR3 has 16 residues. The J segment lost 4 bases and the V segment lost 6 bases, leaving 10 bases of the junction unmatched. The germline V gene has CDR1 SNHLY and CDR2 FYNNEI. CDR3 residues: CASRQGTGGPTGELFF. CDR3 sequence (DNA): TGTGCCAGCAGGCAGGGGACAGGCGGACCCACCGGGGAGCTGTTTTTT. The whole variable domain, filled in from reference TRBV2 and TRBJ2-2, reads EPEVTQTPSHQVTQMGQEVILRCVPISNHLYFYWYRQILGQKVEFLVSFYNNEISEKSEIFDDQFSVERPDGSNFTLKIRSTKLEDSAMYFCASRQGTGGPTGELFFGEGSRLTVL.

This chain uses TRBV6-6 with TRBJ1-2; tentative D call: TRBD1 (6 bases). CDR1 and CDR2 (germline): MNHNY, SVGAGI (reference sequence). V shed 7 bases and J shed 4 bases, with 7 bases lying between them. This CDR3 comprises 11 residues. The CDR3 nucleotides are TGTGCCAGCACAGGGGCCTATGGCTACACCTTC. This gives the protein CASTGAYGYTF.

V usage is TRBV19 and J usage is TRBJ2-3; 11 nucleotides align to TRBD2. The CDR3 spans 14 residues. Germline CDR1 LNHDA, CDR2 SQIVND (reference sequence). Germline trimming cut 4 bases from V and 4 bases from J; bases unmatched to any gene: 1. CDR3 sequence: CASSRGLAADTQYF. The CDR3 region has the DNA TGTGCCAGTAGTAGGGGACTAGCGGCAGATACGCAGTATTTT.